This T cell receptor beta chain came from a study of blood T cell repertoires in COVID-19. About the study: Acute-phase and convalescent COVID-19 samples originated in the United States, Italy and Spain. Nucleic acid was either cDNA or gDNA, and it came from T cells, B-cell-depleted T cells, or PBMCs.

Authors' data handling: Nucleated cell counts were estimated from reference gene primer amplification. Sequencing was performed with immunoSEQ multiplex PCR; in TCRdb, only in-frame clones are kept and a portion is missing. The V and J calls and clone size are taken from that table; D and trimming were inferred from the DNA. The profile shows about 47,000 clones, about 80% of them singletons. Germline CDR1 and CDR2: LNHDA and SQIVND (reference sequence). J was trimmed by 3 bases and V by 1 base; bases with no gene match: 8. The CDR3 has 17 amino acids. The chain couples TRBV19 to TRBJ2-1; 8 bases fit TRBD2. The source material was peripheral blood. This clonotype originated in a woman aged 55 to 70 with acute or convalescent COVID-19. This CDR3 is CASSIGFGLAGYNEQFF. DNA of the CDR3: TGTGCCAGTAGTATAGGGTTCGGGCTAGCGGGCTACAATGAGCAGTTCTTC.